Sequencing of this T cell receptor beta chain was carried out in a study of regulatory T cells in long-lasting Graves disease (dated by TCRdb to about 2021). About the full investigation: Antithyroid drugs had been taken for less than 3 months by newly diagnosed Graves' disease patients. Peripheral blood TCR sequencing and RNA sequencing compared persistent Graves' disease patients with newly diagnosed Graves' disease patients. The study was registered as a clinical trial and conducted in China. TCR sequencing covered some 13 persistent and roughly 20 newly diagnosed Graves' disease patients, 33 samples in total.

On the study overall, not on this receptor specifically: The small sample size was acknowledged by the authors as a limitation that may reduce accuracy. Patients with persistent disease shared more public clonotypes (about 2,500) than newly diagnosed patients did (around 1,000). Sequencing and analysis were limited to the TCR beta chain. Persistent Graves' disease patients showed lower TCR Shannon entropy and fewer highly expanded clones than newly diagnosed patients, suggesting clonal expansion. TRBV28, TRBJ1-2 and TRBJ2-5 were preferentially used in persistent disease, while TRBV20-1 and TRBJ2-1 were favored in newly diagnosed disease. Only peripheral blood was studied, because thyroid tissue, the primary lesion, was inaccessible.

Based on the germline V gene, the CDR1 and CDR2 sequences are SNHLY and FYNNEI. Including cysteine and phenylalanine, the CDR3 has 14 amino acids. The DNA shown is the 42-base CDR3, in frame from base 1. For this chain, trimming is 4 bases at the V end and 0 bases at the J end, and the number of junction bases without a gene match is 0. Receptor libraries were prepared by multiplex PCR. The sample was run on an Illumina HiSeq 4000. iRepertoire HTBI primers and Arm-PCR amplification of CDR3 regions were used to construct TCR beta libraries. PCR products were gel purified before sequencing. The published analysis was carried out like this. Gene usage analysis of CDR3 amino acid clonotypes used the 50 to 70 TRBV and around 14 TRBJ segments found across samples. COPE and FqMerger were used to merge the filtered high-quality paired reads into contigs. BLAST was used to align contigs to IMGT TRBV, TRBD and TRBJ reference genes, with CDR3 defined following IMGT. Any clonotype with a frequency above 0.1% was classified as a highly expanded clone. Repertoire diversity was measured by Shannon entropy, and V-J evenness by the Gini coefficient. A clonotype was considered public if more than one individual shared it. Using fastp trimming at Q25 and MiXCR clonotype assembly, TCRdb reanalyzed the public sequencing data and kept in-frame beta chains. For every CDR3 protein sequence, its rows merge into one entry that carries the most common genes and DNA. TCRdb's processing, not the study's, gives the V and J calls here. This sample lists around 400,000 distinct CDR3 sequences; roughly a sixth were detected once. About 20% of the sample is in the top ten clones.

The time point label corresponds to: newly diagnosed GD, antithyroid drugs for less than 3 months. For both TCR sequencing and RNA sequencing, RNA was extracted from PBMCs using TRIzol. Graves' disease was diagnosed according to American Thyroid Association guidelines. Recruitment of patients was carried out at an endocrinology department in Xi'an, China. Each patient gave approximately 9.7 milliliters of peripheral blood, collected in an EDTA anticoagulant tube. Ficoll Paque Plus density gradient separation was used to isolate PBMCs, and no further T cell sorting was performed. An Agilent 2100 Bioanalyzer and agarose gel were used to assess RNA quality, and a NanoDrop 2000 was used to measure RNA concentration. This clonotype was counted at least ten times. Its antigen is still unknown. Per-base quality was not reported, and no clone a single base away is much larger than it.

The chain is encoded by TRBV2 joined to TRBJ2-4; TRBD1 fits 7 bases in the junction. The starting material was peripheral blood mononuclear cells (PBMCs), obtained at new diagnosis, from a patient treated with antithyroid drugs. The TCR comes from a female donor with Graves disease. The CDR3 protein is CASSGDRAKNIQYF. Read as DNA, the sequence is TGTGCCAGCAGTGGGGACAGAGCCAAAAACATTCAGTACTTC. With the portions outside the CDR3 filled from the reference TRBV2 and TRBJ2-4 genes, the complete variable region becomes EPEVTQTPSHQVTQMGQEVILRCVPISNHLYFYWYRQILGQKVEFLVSFYNNEISEKSEIFDDQFSVERPDGSNFTLKIRSTKLEDSAMYFCASSGDRAKNIQYFGAGTRLSVL.